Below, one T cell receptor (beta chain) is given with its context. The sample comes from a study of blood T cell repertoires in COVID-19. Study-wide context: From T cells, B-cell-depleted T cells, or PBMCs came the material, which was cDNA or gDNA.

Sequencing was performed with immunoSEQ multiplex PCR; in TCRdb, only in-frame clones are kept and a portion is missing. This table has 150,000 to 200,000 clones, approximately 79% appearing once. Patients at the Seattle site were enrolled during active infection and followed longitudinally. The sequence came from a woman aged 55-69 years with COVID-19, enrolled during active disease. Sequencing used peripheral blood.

The CDR3 bases are TGTGCCAGCAGCTTAGATGGGGGACAAAAGACCGGGGAGCTGTTTTTT. Amino acid sequence: CASSLDGGQKTGELFF. V and J are TRBV11-3 and TRBJ2-2, with a tentative D call TRBD1 (6 bases). The length of the CDR3 is 16 residues. Germline V gene sequence: CDR1 SGHNT, CDR2 YENEEA. V shed 0 bases and J shed 5 bases, with 13 bases lying between them.